A few counts support the clone carrying this TCR beta chain. The source of the sample is a study of blood T cells in healthy people across ages. The length of the CDR3 is 16 residues. Germline V gene lookup returns CDR1 DFQATT and CDR2 SNEGSKA (reference sequence). The V end was cut by 0 bases, the J end by 8 bases, with 17 bases between. Then a second PCR, running roughly 7 to 11 cycles, was carried out with a sample-barcoded 5' primer and a J-beta primer mix. Every cDNA molecule bore a tag from a template-switch adaptor containing 12 random nucleotides. TCRdb processed the 5' RACE reads anew with MiXCR; each CDR3 protein has one entry. Counted here are about 1.5 million distinct CDR3 sequences, less than 45% occurring once; the ten biggest clones make up about 4.1%.

The sample taken for sequencing was blood. The chain uses TRBV20-1 and TRBJ1-6; D is unresolved. This receptor was identified in a woman under 30 in good health. The DNA of the CDR3 is TGCAGTGCTAGAGATCGGAGGGCCACTATAGATTCACCCCTCCACTTT. It is translated as CSARDRRATIDSPLHF.